The subject of this entry is one T cell receptor beta chain. Its antigen is unknown. This entry is derived from a study of T cells after posttransplantation cyclophosphamide. Study conclusions and caveats: After PTCy, TRB diversity resembled that of CNI/methotrexate controls. TRB overlap between skin or GI tissue T cells and blood was limited. Donor CD8+ memory clones often dominated recipient blood repertoires at later times.

A marrow graft followed busulfan-fludarabine conditioning, with cyclophosphamide on days +3 and +4. The repertoire was sequenced with immunoSEQ multiplex PCR; TCRdb's copy has only in-frame clones and lacks some. This sample has 20,000 or so clones, with over 70% found just once. The V and J ends lost 2 bases and 3 bases respectively, with 34 bases between them. Germline-derived CDR1 and CDR2 are KGHSH and LQKENI. The CDR3 runs 23 residues. This receptor was taken from a male patient aged 25 to 39 who received an allogeneic stem cell transplant from a related donor, was CMV-positive, and had acute GVHD only. Some T cells may originate from the graft donor. This chain joins TRBV18 and TRBJ2-2; TRBD2 might be the D (6 bases). Sequenced material: PBMCs, taken after an allogeneic stem cell transplant with post-transplant cyclophosphamide. The DNA of the CDR3 is TGTGCCAGCTCACCATATAATCCGGGCCTAGGGGAGGTTGAGACCCTGTACACCGGGGAGCTGTTTTTT. Protein sequence: CASSPYNPGLGEVETLYTGELFF.